These 24 T cell receptor beta chains share one sample of origin, sequenced in a study of early T cells in non-severe SARS-CoV-2 infection. MiXCR, run by TCRdb on the 5' RACE reads, gives a single entry per CDR3 protein. The sample lists tens of thousands of distinct CDR3 sequences; about 10% were seen once. Input material: whole blood. The receptors come from an adult who was a healthcare worker with PCR-confirmed SARS-CoV-2 infection or an uninfected control (not recorded which).

This clonotype has ten or more counts. The chain recombines TRBV2 with TRBJ2-2; TRBD2 aligns across 8 bases. The V gene's germline CDR1 is SNHLY and CDR2 FYNNEI. This CDR3 is 14 amino acids long. V lost 6 bases, J lost 5 bases, and 5 bases stayed unmatched. CDR3 nucleotides: TGTGCCAGCAGATCTCAGCGGGAGACCGGGGAGCTGTTTTTT. Translation gives CASRSQRETGELFF.

J is TRBJ2-5 and V is TRBV20-1; a possible D gene is TRBD2 (5 bases). CDR3 length: 14 residues. Germline CDR1 is DFQATT and CDR2 is SNEGSKA (reference sequence). Trimming removed 6 bases at V and 5 bases at J, with 19 bases between. The CDR3 bases are TGCAGTGCCCCAAGAGGGCAGCCGGGGGAGACCCAGTACTTC. It encodes CSAPRGQPGETQYF.

This clonotype appeared a few times. This chain joins TRBV30 and TRBJ1-4; D is uncertain. Germline V gives CDR1 GTSNPN, CDR2 SVGIG (reference sequence). The CDR3 loop spans 14 amino acids. Trimming took 0 bases from V and 5 from J, leaving 10 bases between them. The CDR3 nucleotides are TGTGCCTGGAGTGTATGGCAGGCGAATGAAAAACTGTTTTTT. The encoded protein is CAWSVWQANEKLFF.

This rearrangement joins TRBV12-3 or TRBV12-4 to TRBJ2-7; tentatively, D is TRBD2 (6 bases). The CDR3 sequence is 12 residues long. The V and J ends lost 8 bases and 0 bases respectively, with 8 bases between them. CDR3 sequence: CASGGSSYEQYF. The CDR3 region has the DNA TGTGCCAGCGGGGGGAGCTCCTACGAGCAGTACTTC.

The sample holds many counts of this clonotype. The chain links TRBV5-4 to TRBJ2-1, with a tentative D call TRBD2 (5 bases). This CDR3 comprises 14 residues. The ends were cut back, 2 bases at V and 9 bases at J, with 15 bases in the middle. Germline-derived CDR1 and CDR2 are SGHNT and YYREEE (reference sequence). The CDR3 loop is CASSLLVSVGEQFF. The CDR3 DNA follows: TGTGCCAGCAGCTTACTAGTGTCCGTAGGTGAGCAGTTCTTC. Full variable domain (missing parts from reference TRBV5-4 and TRBJ2-1): ETGVTQSPTHLIKTRGQQVTLRCSSQSGHNTVSWYQQALGQGPQFIFQYYREEENGRGNFPPRFSGLQFPNYSSELNVNALELDDSALYLCASSLLVSVGEQFFGPGTRLTVL.

This clonotype was seen ten or more times. The rearrangement joins TRBV27 to TRBJ2-7; the match to TRBD1 covers 7 bases. The CDR3 spans 13 residues. V lost 5 bases and J lost 3; bases outside the gene matches: 4. The germline CDR1 and CDR2 sequences are MNHEY and SMNVEV (reference sequence). CDR3 region: CASSTGTVYEQYF. The CDR3 nucleotides read TGTGCCAGCAGTACCGGGACAGTCTACGAGCAGTACTTC.

This clonotype has more than one count but fewer than ten. The genes are TRBV7-2 and TRBJ2-3; weak D call: TRBD2 (6 bases). The CDR3 loop spans 14 amino acids. V lost 6 bases and J lost 6, with 16 bases in between. The germline V gene has CDR1 SGHTA and CDR2 FQGNSA. Here the CDR3 DNA reads TGTGCCAGCAGGGGGGGAGGAAATGCGGATACGCAGTATTTT. This translates into CASRGGGNADTQYF.

Ten or more counts support this clonotype. The V and J genes are TRBV12-3 or TRBV12-4 and TRBJ1-2; maybe TRBD1 (5 bases). The CDR3 has 13 amino acids. With 6 bases removed from V and 1 base from J, the gap between germline ends came to 9 bases. CDR3 region: CASRPDSNYGYTF. The CDR3 nucleotides read TGTGCCAGCAGACCAGACAGTAACTATGGCTACACCTTC.

CDR3 loop: CASSPAYNEQFF. CDR3 in DNA: TGTGCCAGCTCACCAGCCTACAATGAGCAGTTCTTC. This chain uses TRBV18 with TRBJ2-1, with unresolved D. The V gene lost 2 bases and the J gene lost 2 bases, with 1 base spanning the gap. There are 12 residues in the CDR3. From germline, CDR1 is KGHSH and CDR2 LQKENI.

The J gene is TRBJ2-1, the V gene TRBV20-1; D is ambiguous. The germline V gene has CDR1 DFQATT and CDR2 SNEGSKA (reference sequence). Trimming pared 6 bases from V and 6 bases from J, leaving 12 bases between. The CDR3 is made up of 12 amino acids. CDR3 residues: CSAPLTGNEQFF. The DNA of the CDR3 is TGCAGTGCCCCATTGACGGGCAATGAGCAGTTCTTC.

This clonotype was detected many times. The rearrangement joins TRBV29-1 to TRBJ2-1; no definite D call. There are 13 residues in the CDR3. The germline V gene has CDR1 SQVTM and CDR2 ANQGSEA. The ends were cut back, 7 bases at V and 4 bases at J, with 14 bases in the middle. The CDR3 loop is CSAQEVGYNEQFF. CDR3 nucleotides: TGCAGCGCCCAAGAGGTGGGGTACAATGAGCAGTTCTTC.

The chain couples TRBV6-2 or TRBV6-3 to TRBJ2-5; the D is unclear. Germline V lookup: CDR1 MNHEY, CDR2 SVGEGT. Trimming shortened V by 4 bases and J by 1 base, and 16 bases separated the two germline ends. The CDR3 totals 16 residues. The CDR3 here is CASSLATGPPQETQYF. CDR3 sequence (DNA): TGTGCCAGCAGTTTGGCTACTGGCCCCCCCCAAGAGACCCAGTACTTC.

This clonotype appeared many times. The chain joins TRBV9 to TRBJ2-3; possible D gene TRBD2, 5 bases. The V end lost 4 bases, the J end lost 0 bases, and 15 bases lay between the germline ends. This CDR3 has 16 residues. Germline CDR1 reads SGDLS; CDR2 reads YYNGEE. CDR3 residues: CASSPRPGSSTDTQYF. CDR3 coding DNA: TGTGCCAGCAGCCCCAGGCCGGGATCAAGCACAGATACGCAGTATTTT.

This clonotype was recorded at least ten times. This sequence joins TRBV27 and TRBJ1-2; a weak D match, TRBD1 (5 bases). Looked up from germline, CDR1 is MNHEY and CDR2 is SMNVEV (reference sequence). V lost 2 bases, J lost 12 bases, and 22 bases lay in between. This CDR3 spans 15 amino acids. The CDR3 nucleotides read TGTGCCAGCAGTTTAACGTATTCCCCGGGACTCCATCACACCTTC. Its protein product is CASSLTYSPGLHHTF.

V is TRBV19 and J is TRBJ2-6; D is uncertain. Germline lookup yields CDR1 LNHDA and CDR2 SQIVND (reference sequence). The CDR3 is made up of 14 amino acids. V shed 3 bases and J shed 1 base, with 4 bases lying between them. CDR3 sequence reads: CASSIGSGANVLTF. CDR3 DNA sequence: TGTGCCAGTAGTATTGGGTCTGGGGCCAACGTCCTGACTTTC.

The chain combines TRBV5-1 with TRBJ1-2; D is possibly TRBD1 (5 bases). V shed 3 bases and J shed 4 bases, with 13 bases lying between them. This CDR3 has 14 residues. Germline V gene sequence: CDR1 SGHRS, CDR2 YFSETQ. CDR3: CASSSVDSVYGYTF. CDR3 DNA: TGCGCCAGCAGCTCCGTCGACAGCGTCTATGGCTACACCTTC.

J is TRBJ2-5 and V is TRBV10-3; a possible D gene is TRBD2 (5 bases). V lost 0 bases and J 1 base, leaving 6 bases between the germline ends. The CDR3 extends over 14 amino acids. CDR1 is ENHRY, CDR2 SYGVKD, per germline. The CDR3 sequence: CAISESGGQETQYF. The CDR3, as DNA: TGTGCCATCAGTGAGTCTGGAGGCCAAGAGACCCAGTACTTC.

This clonotype showed up just once. The CDR3 does not close with the conserved phenylalanine or tryptophan, likely indicating a read error. CDR3 residues: CASSRSRGREQFL. The CDR3 DNA sequence: TGTGCCAGCAGCCGAAGCCGGGGTCGTGAGCAGTTCCTC. The V gene is TRBV14, the J gene TRBJ2-1; D is possibly TRBD2 (5 bases). There are 13 residues in the CDR3. V lost 4 bases, J lost 9 bases, and 13 bases lay in between. CDR1 and CDR2 (germline): SGHDN, FVKESK.

This clonotype appeared a few times. This chain links TRBV5-6 with TRBJ2-1, with D unresolved. The V gene lost 2 bases and the J gene lost 0 bases, with 12 bases spanning the gap. The CDR3 sequence is 16 residues long. Germline CDR1 SGHDT, CDR2 YYEEEE. The CDR3 DNA reads as TGTGCCAGCAGCTTCAAGCTGGAGTCCTCCTACAATGAGCAGTTCTTC. It yields the protein CASSFKLESSYNEQFF.

V is TRBV19 and J is TRBJ2-2; TRBD2 might be the D (5 bases). With 4 bases removed from V and 4 bases from J, the gap between germline ends came to 13 bases. CDR3 length: 15 residues. Germline V gene sequence: CDR1 LNHDA, CDR2 SQIVND (reference sequence). CDR3 sequence reads: CASSKAGGFTGELFF. The CDR3 nucleotides read TGTGCCAGTAGTAAGGCTGGCGGGTTCACCGGGGAGCTGTTTTTT.

Notes on this clonotype: A clone one base away is much larger, so this may be a read error. The chain carries TRBV7-9 and TRBJ2-3, with 7 bases aligning to TRBD1. Germline V lookup: CDR1 SEHNR, CDR2 FQNEAQ (reference sequence). This CDR3 is 15 amino acids long. With V trimmed by 5 bases and J by 6 bases, 11 bases remained unmatched. The CDR3 protein is CASSPGTVRVDTQYF. As DNA, the CDR3 is TGTGCCAGCAGCCCCGGGACAGTGAGGGTGGATACGCAGTATTTT.

This clonotype occurred many times. The chain employs TRBV25-1 and TRBJ1-5, with D tentatively TRBD1 (5 bases). In germline, CDR1 is MGHDK, CDR2 SYGVNS. V lost 4 bases and J 5 bases, leaving 12 bases between the germline ends. The CDR3 consists of 14 residues. CDR3 bases: TGTGCCAGCAGTGGCGGGACTTCGGATCAGCCCCAGCATTTT. Its protein product is CASSGGTSDQPQHF.

This clonotype was detected ten times or more. The V call is TRBV20-1, the J call TRBJ2-2; D unclear. The CDR3 runs to 12 residues. Germline V gene lookup returns CDR1 DFQATT and CDR2 SNEGSKA (reference sequence). V was cut by 2 bases and J by 6 bases, with 7 bases left in between. The CDR3 DNA follows: TGCAGTGCTAGAACGGCCCCCGGGGAGCTGTTTTTT. It specifies CSARTAPGELFF.

The sample holds many counts of this clonotype. The CDR3 coding sequence is TGCAGCGGTGGGGAGGTGTACAATGAGCAGTTCTTC. It is translated as CSGGEVYNEQFF. This chain uses TRBV29-1 with TRBJ2-1, with D tentatively TRBD2 (6 bases). The CDR3 sequence is 12 residues long. V was pared by 7 bases and J by 4 bases, with 11 bases between. Germline loops: CDR1 SQVTM, CDR2 ANQGSEA.